The 10 T cell receptor beta chains listed next were all sequenced from one sample in a study of blood T cells in healthy people across ages. A second PCR, run for roughly 6 to 11 cycles, used a sample-barcoded 5' primer plus a J-beta primer mix. TCRdb used MiXCR to reprocess the 5' RACE reads, holding one entry per CDR3 protein. Of about 730,000 distinct CDR3 sequences listed, approximately 39% are singletons. The sequenced material came from blood. The receptors here all came from a woman aged 55-75 years in good health.

V is TRBV6-6 and J is TRBJ1-2, with 7 bases identical to TRBD1. V lost 0 bases, J lost 5 bases, and 6 bases stayed unmatched. This CDR3 has 15 residues. Per the germline V gene, CDR1 is MNHNY and CDR2 is SVGAGI (reference sequence). The CDR3 here is CASSYSIQGLYGYTF. CDR3 bases: TGTGCCAGCAGTTACTCTATACAGGGGCTTTATGGCTACACCTTC.

Only a few counts were recorded for this clonotype. The V and J genes are TRBV13 and TRBJ2-5, with 12 positions matching TRBD2. V lost 5 bases to trimming and J lost 4 bases; unmatched junction nucleotides: 8. Germline V CDR1 and CDR2: PRHDT, FYEKMQ (reference sequence). This CDR3 has 16 amino acids. CDR3 nucleotides: TGTGCCAGCAGCACCTCACTAGCGGGAGGCTTAGAGACCCAGTACTTC. Protein: CASSTSLAGGLETQYF.

There are a few counts of this clonotype. The V gene is TRBV21-1, the J gene TRBJ2-5; TRBD2 reflects the table's D call only, with no check against the DNA. The end of the DNA aligns better with TRBJ2-7, so the J call may be wrong. TRBV21-1 is shown as a pseudogene. The CDR3 extends over 18 amino acids. Here the CDR3 DNA reads TGTGCCAGCAGCAAAACACCTCCGACTAGCGGGGGGGACTGCGAGCAGTACTTC. It yields the protein CASSKTPPTSGGDCEQYF.

Here the CDR3 reads CASSSQVRNTEAFF. For the CDR3, the DNA is TGCGCCAGCAGCTCGCAGGTCAGGAACACTGAAGCTTTCTTT. The chain couples TRBV5-1 to TRBJ1-1, with D uncertain. Germline-derived CDR1 and CDR2 are SGHRS and YFSETQ. V was pared by 3 bases and J by 1 base, with 10 bases between. The CDR3 contains 14 residues. Using reference TRBV5-1 and TRBJ1-1 for the parts outside the CDR3, the full variable domain is KAGVTQTPRYLIKTRGQQVTLSCSPISGHRSVSWYQQTPGQGLQFLFEYFSETQRNKGNFPGRFSGRQFSNSRSEMNVSTLELGDSALYLCASSSQVRNTEAFFGQGTRLTVV.

The V gene is TRBV6-1, the J gene TRBJ2-3; D unresolved. Trimming removed 4 bases from V and 4 bases from J, with 18 bases in between. The CDR3 is made up of 16 amino acids. Germline lookup yields CDR1 MNHNS and CDR2 SASEGT. DNA for the CDR3: TGTGCCAGCAGTGTCCAGAATTGGGGAAGCGCAGATACGCAGTATTTT. It translates to CASSVQNWGSADTQYF.

The chain combines TRBV7-2 with TRBJ2-7; D is unclear. Germline CDR1 is SGHTA and CDR2 is FQGNSA. The V and J ends lost 1 base and 7 bases respectively, with 17 bases between them. The length of the CDR3 is 15 residues. This CDR3 reads CASSLGSFGYNEQYF. For the CDR3, the DNA is TGTGCCAGCAGCTTAGGGAGCTTTGGGTACAATGAGCAGTACTTC.

The chain has TRBV4-2 and TRBJ2-2; weak D call: TRBD2 (6 bases). Germline assignment: CDR1 LGHNA and CDR2 YNFKEQ. This CDR3 spans 16 amino acids. Trimming stripped 6 bases from V and 4 bases from J, with 18 bases between. The DNA for the CDR3 is TGTGCCAGCAGATCTAGGGCTAGCGATCCCACCGGGGAGCTGTTTTTT. Translation: CASRSRASDPTGELFF.

This sequence joins TRBV12-5 and TRBJ2-5; 9 bases line up with TRBD2. CDR1 is LGHNT, CDR2 FRNRAP, per germline. The CDR3 runs to 16 residues. Unmatched junction bases numbered 15, after V lost 10 bases and J lost 3 bases. CDR3 loop: CAIPLRSTSGKETQYF. The DNA of the CDR3 is TGTGCTATACCTCTACGCTCGACTAGCGGTAAAGAGACCCAGTACTTC.

This clonotype was detected only once. This chain links TRBV3-1 with TRBJ2-1, with TRBD2 matching over 11 bases. J gave up 8 bases and V 4 bases, and 10 bases lay outside the gene matches. Germline-derived CDR1 and CDR2 are LGHDT and YNNKEL (reference sequence). The CDR3 is 16 residues long. The CDR3 DNA sequence: TGTGCCAGCAGCCCAATAGCGGGAGGGCGTTTGCATGAGCAGTTCTTC. It encodes CASSPIAGGRLHEQFF.

There are a few counts of this clonotype. The chain recombines TRBV2 with TRBJ2-7; D is possibly TRBD1 (5 bases). From germline, CDR1 is SNHLY and CDR2 FYNNEI. The CDR3 consists of 16 residues. The V and J ends lost 4 bases and 3 bases respectively, with 19 bases between them. The CDR3 sequence is CASSGQLHAKSYEQYF. CDR3 DNA sequence: TGTGCCAGCAGTGGACAGCTACATGCGAAGAGCTACGAGCAGTACTTC.